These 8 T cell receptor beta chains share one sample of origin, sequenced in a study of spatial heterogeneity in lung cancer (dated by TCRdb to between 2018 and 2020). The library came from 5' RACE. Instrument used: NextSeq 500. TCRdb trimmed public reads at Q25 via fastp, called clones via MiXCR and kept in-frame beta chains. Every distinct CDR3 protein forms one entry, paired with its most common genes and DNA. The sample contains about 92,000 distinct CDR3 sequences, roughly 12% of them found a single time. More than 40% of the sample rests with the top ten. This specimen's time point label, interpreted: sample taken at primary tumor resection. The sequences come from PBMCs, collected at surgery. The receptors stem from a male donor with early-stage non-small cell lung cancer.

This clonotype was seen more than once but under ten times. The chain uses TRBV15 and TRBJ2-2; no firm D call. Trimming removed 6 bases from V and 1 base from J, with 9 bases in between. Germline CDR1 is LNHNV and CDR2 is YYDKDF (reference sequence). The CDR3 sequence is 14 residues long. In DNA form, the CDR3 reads TGTGCCACCAGTGAGGCCATGAACACCGGGGAGCTGTTTTTT. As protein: CATSEAMNTGELFF.

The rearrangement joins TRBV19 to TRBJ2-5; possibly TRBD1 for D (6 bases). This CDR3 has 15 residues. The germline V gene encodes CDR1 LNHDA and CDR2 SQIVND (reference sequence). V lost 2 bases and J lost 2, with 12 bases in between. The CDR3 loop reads CASSINRAQQETQYF. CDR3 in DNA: TGTGCCAGTAGTATAAACAGGGCCCAACAAGAGACCCAGTACTTC.

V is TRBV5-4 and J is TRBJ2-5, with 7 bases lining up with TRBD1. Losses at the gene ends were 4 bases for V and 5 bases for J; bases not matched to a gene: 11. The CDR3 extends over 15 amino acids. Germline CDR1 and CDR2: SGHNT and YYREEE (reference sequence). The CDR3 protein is CASSVGQLGTETQYF. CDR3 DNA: TGTGCCAGCAGCGTGGGACAGTTGGGGACGGAGACCCAGTACTTC.

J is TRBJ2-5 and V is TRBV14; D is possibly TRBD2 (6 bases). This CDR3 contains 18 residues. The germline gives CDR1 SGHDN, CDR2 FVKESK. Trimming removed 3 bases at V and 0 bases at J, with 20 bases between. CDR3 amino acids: CASSHSRLWGDYQETQYF. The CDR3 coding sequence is TGTGCCAGCAGCCACTCACGCCTCTGGGGGGACTACCAAGAGACCCAGTACTTC. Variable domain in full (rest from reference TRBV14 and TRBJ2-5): EAGVTQFPSHSVIEKGQTVTLRCDPISGHDNLYWYRRVMGKEIKFLLHFVKESKQDESGMPNNRFLAERTGGTYSTLKVQPAELEDSGVYFCASSHSRLWGDYQETQYFGPGTRLLVL.

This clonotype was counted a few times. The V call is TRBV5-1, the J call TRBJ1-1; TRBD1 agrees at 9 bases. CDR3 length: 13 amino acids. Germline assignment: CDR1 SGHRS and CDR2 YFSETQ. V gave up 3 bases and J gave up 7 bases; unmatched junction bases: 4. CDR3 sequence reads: CASSSGQGNEAFF. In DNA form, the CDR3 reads TGCGCCAGCAGCTCAGGACAGGGGAATGAAGCTTTCTTT. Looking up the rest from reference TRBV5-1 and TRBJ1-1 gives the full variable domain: KAGVTQTPRYLIKTRGQQVTLSCSPISGHRSVSWYQQTPGQGLQFLFEYFSETQRNKGNFPGRFSGRQFSNSRSEMNVSTLELGDSALYLCASSSGQGNEAFFGQGTRLTVV.

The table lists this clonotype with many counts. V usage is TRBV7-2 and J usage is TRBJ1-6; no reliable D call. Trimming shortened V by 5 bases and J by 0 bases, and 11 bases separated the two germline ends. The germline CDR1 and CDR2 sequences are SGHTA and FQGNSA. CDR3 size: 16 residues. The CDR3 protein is CASSQYATSYNSPLHF. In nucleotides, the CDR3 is TGTGCCAGCAGCCAGTATGCGACCTCCTATAATTCACCCCTCCACTTT.

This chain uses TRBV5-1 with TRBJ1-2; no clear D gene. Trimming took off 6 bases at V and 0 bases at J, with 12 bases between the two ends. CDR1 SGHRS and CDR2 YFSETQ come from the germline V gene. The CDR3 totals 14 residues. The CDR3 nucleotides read TGCGCCAGCAACTGGTACTCCTCTAACTATGGCTACACCTTC. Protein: CASNWYSSNYGYTF. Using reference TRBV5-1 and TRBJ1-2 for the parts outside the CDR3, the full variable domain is KAGVTQTPRYLIKTRGQQVTLSCSPISGHRSVSWYQQTPGQGLQFLFEYFSETQRNKGNFPGRFSGRQFSNSRSEMNVSTLELGDSALYLCASNWYSSNYGYTFGSGTRLTVV.

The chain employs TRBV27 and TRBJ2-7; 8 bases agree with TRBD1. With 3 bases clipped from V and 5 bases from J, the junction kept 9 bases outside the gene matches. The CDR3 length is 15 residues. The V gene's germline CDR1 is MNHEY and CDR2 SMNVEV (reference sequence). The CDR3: CASSFLTGVVNEQYF. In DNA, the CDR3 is TGTGCCAGCAGTTTTCTGACAGGGGTCGTCAACGAGCAGTACTTC.